This T cell receptor (beta chain) was recovered during a study of shared clonotypes between healthy human individuals. The study's findings and limits: A few donors had roughly 5% of their naive CD4 clonotypes in common.

Produced via immunoSEQ multiplex PCR; TCRdb's table is partial and in-frame only. Counted here are some 2 million clones, around 95% occurring once; the ten biggest clones make up roughly 0.13%. A remark on this clone: The antigen is unknown.

V was pared by 4 bases and J by 8 bases, with 8 bases between. The CDR3 contains 10 residues. CDR1 is DFQATT, CDR2 SNEGSKA, per germline (reference sequence). The V gene is TRBV20-1, the J gene TRBJ1-2; no clear D. The receptor comes from a man aged 18-30 years in good health. Sequenced material: naive CD4+ T cells sorted from blood. Subset noted: CD45RA+ positively selected. The DNA of the CDR3 is TGCAGTGCTATCATAGGAGGCTACACCTTC. Its translation is CSAIIGGYTF.